These 27 T cell receptor beta chains came from one sample sequenced in a study of blood T cells in healthy people across ages. A sample-barcoded 5' primer and a J-beta primer mix were used in a second PCR of roughly 7 to 11 cycles. Each CDR3 protein is one row after TCRdb ran MiXCR on the 5' RACE reads. Seen here are 980,000 or so distinct CDR3 sequences, about 48% observed once, and the top ten hold around 15%. Sequenced: blood. The receptors shown here come from a man aged 30 to 39 in good health.

The chain uses TRBV5-6 and TRBJ2-4; 8 nucleotides agree with TRBD1. The J call may be faulty, since TRBJ2-7 better matches the DNA end. CDR1 and CDR2 from the germline V gene are SGHDT and YYEEEE. CDR3 length: 14 residues. The CDR3 here is CASSLWDRTYEQYF. In DNA, the CDR3 is TGTGCCAGCAGCTTGTGGGACAGGACCTACGAGCAGTACTTC.

In the case of this clonotype: A read error may account for a junction end that differs from germline. The V call is TRBV2, the J call TRBJ2-4; D possibly corresponds to TRBD2 (5 bases). The J call may be wrong; the DNA end is better matched by TRBJ2-5. Germline lookup yields CDR1 SNHLY and CDR2 FYNNEI. CDR3 length equals 15 residues. CDR3 sequence (DNA): TGTGTCAGCAATGCTGACGGAGGAGCTCAAGAGACCCAGTACTTC. It specifies CVSNADGGAQETQYF.

The V call is TRBV6-2 or TRBV6-3, the J call TRBJ2-3; TRBD1 might be the D (6 bases). Trimming cost V 6 bases and J 2 bases, with 15 bases left between them. CDR3 length: 15 amino acids. Germline V CDR1 and CDR2: MNHEY, SVGEGT. Written as DNA, the CDR3 is TGTGCCAGCAGCCCCAGGGGACACTCCACAGATACGCAGTATTTT. It codes for CASSPRGHSTDTQYF.

This rearrangement joins TRBV20-1 to TRBJ1-1; 7 bases map to TRBD1. V lost 2 bases and J lost 0; bases outside the gene matches: 3. The germline gives CDR1 DFQATT, CDR2 SNEGSKA (reference sequence). The CDR3 extends over 14 amino acids. The CDR3 spells CSARPGQLNTEAFF. The CDR3 bases are TGCAGTGCTAGACCGGGACAGTTGAACACTGAAGCTTTCTTT.

This clonotype was detected only a few times. The rearrangement joins TRBV5-1 to TRBJ1-2; D ambiguous. The V and J ends lost 4 bases and 3 bases respectively, with 10 bases between them. CDR1 is SGHRS and CDR2 is YFSETQ in the germline V gene. This CDR3 comprises 13 residues. CDR3 coding DNA: TGCGCCAGCAGCGGTGGACGGGACTATGGCTACACCTTC. It translates to CASSGGRDYGYTF.

The V gene is TRBV9, the J gene TRBJ1-1; D is unresolved. This CDR3 has 9 amino acids. Germline CDR1 and CDR2: SGDLS and YYNGEE. With 10 bases removed from V and 6 bases from J, the gap between germline ends came to 7 bases. The DNA of the CDR3 is TGTGCCGAACTCTCTGAAGCTTTCTTT. Its protein is CAELSEAFF.

The chain uses TRBV14 and TRBJ2-1; D gene uncertain. Germline CDR1 and CDR2: SGHDN and FVKESK. With 1 base removed from V and 7 bases from J, the gap between germline ends came to 5 bases. CDR3 size: 12 residues. DNA for the CDR3: TGTGCCAGCAGCCAAGGATGGAATGAGCAGTTCTTC. Its translation: CASSQGWNEQFF.

This clonotype came up a few times. The CDR3 here is CASKVIHGLVNTQYF. CDR3 nucleotides: TGTGCCAGCAAAGTTATCCACGGACTGGTGAATACGCAGTATTTT. The J gene is TRBJ2-3, the V gene TRBV2, with a weak D call TRBD2 (5 bases). V lost 7 bases to trimming and J lost 7 bases, with 21 bases between them. Germline CDR1 and CDR2: SNHLY and FYNNEI. CDR3 length: 15 amino acids.

The CDR3 loop is CASSLMGFSNEKLFF. The CDR3 nucleotides are TGTGCCAGCAGTTTAATGGGGTTTAGTAATGAAAAACTGTTTTTT. The V and J genes are TRBV27 and TRBJ1-4; unclear D gene. This CDR3 has 15 amino acids. Germline CDR1 MNHEY, CDR2 SMNVEV (reference sequence). The germline V and J ends were trimmed by 2 bases and 4 bases, with 11 bases remaining between them.

This chain connects TRBV4-1 to TRBJ2-7, with 8 bases identical to TRBD1. The germline CDR1 and CDR2 sequences are MGHRA and YSYEKL. The CDR3 has 16 amino acids. The junction had 5 bases not matched to a gene; V was cut back by 1 base and J by 0 bases. The CDR3 nucleotides read TGCGCCAGCAGCCAAGGGACAGGGATTAGCTCCTACGAGCAGTACTTC. Translated, it gives CASSQGTGISSYEQYF.

This clonotype has only a few counts. The rearrangement links TRBV12-3 or TRBV12-4 to TRBJ1-1; no definite D call. The germline V and J ends were trimmed by 5 bases and 4 bases, with 8 bases remaining between them. The CDR3 sequence is 12 residues long. The CDR3 region is CASSLFPTEAFF. The DNA of the CDR3 is TGTGCCAGCAGTCTCTTTCCCACTGAAGCTTTCTTT.

The chain carries TRBV20-1 and TRBJ2-5; 10 bases map to TRBD1. The germline V gene has CDR1 DFQATT and CDR2 SNEGSKA (reference sequence). The length of the CDR3 is 12 residues. J gave up 4 bases and V 5 bases, and 1 base lay outside the gene matches. The CDR3 protein is CSADRGLETQYF. As DNA, the CDR3 is TGCAGTGCTGACAGGGGGCTAGAGACCCAGTACTTC.

This clonotype turned up a few times. The rearrangement uses TRBV6-4 and TRBJ2-7, with D uncertain. The CDR3 is 13 amino acids. Germline V gene data show CDR1 as MRHNA and CDR2 as SNTAGT. The V and J ends lost 2 bases and 3 bases respectively, with 8 bases between them. Written as DNA, the CDR3 is TGTGCCAGCAGTGACGGGTCAGACTACGAGCAGTACTTC. Translating it yields CASSDGSDYEQYF.

This chain connects TRBV12-3 or TRBV12-4 to TRBJ2-2, with D possibly TRBD2 on 5 matching bases. The CDR3 is 15 residues long. V was shortened by 1 base and J by 2 bases, with 8 bases between the two germline ends. Here the CDR3 DNA reads TGTGCCAGCAGTTTAGGGGAGACCAACACCGGGGAGCTGTTTTTT. Its protein product is CASSLGETNTGELFF.

The genes are TRBV29-1 and TRBJ1-2; TRBD1 aligns across 8 bases. Germline V gene sequence: CDR1 SQVTM, CDR2 ANQGSEA. V was clipped by 6 bases and J by 2 bases; unmatched bases: 5. CDR3 length: 13 amino acids. CDR3 residues: CSVKDRANYGYTF. CDR3 sequence (DNA): TGCAGCGTAAAGGACAGGGCGAACTATGGCTACACCTTC.

This clonotype was recorded a few times. The rearrangement joins TRBV5-1 to TRBJ2-5; the D is unclear. V lost 0 bases to trimming and J lost 5 bases, with 14 bases between them. Per germline, CDR1 SGHRS and CDR2 YFSETQ. The CDR3 has 15 amino acids. The CDR3 DNA reads TGCGCCAGCAGCTTGGGATCCGGGTTCGGCGAGACCCAGTACTTC. Translation gives CASSLGSGFGETQYF.

This chain uses TRBV27 with TRBJ2-7; 9 bases map to TRBD1. The CDR3 contains 14 residues. J was trimmed by 3 bases and V by 2 bases; bases with no gene match: 2. CDR1 and CDR2 (germline): MNHEY, SMNVEV (reference sequence). The CDR3 nucleotides read TGTGCCAGCAGTTTAACGACAGGGGGCTACGAGCAGTACTTC. Its translation is CASSLTTGGYEQYF.

Only a few counts were recorded for this clonotype. The chain couples TRBV27 to TRBJ2-3; D is perhaps TRBD1 (6 bases). This CDR3 has 14 amino acids. Germline V lookup: CDR1 MNHEY, CDR2 SMNVEV (reference sequence). V dropped 6 bases and J dropped 5 bases, with 15 bases sitting between them. The CDR3 loop reads CASSYTGSGDTQYF. CDR3 nucleotides: TGTGCCAGCAGCTATACAGGGTCCGGAGATACGCAGTATTTT.

V and J are TRBV12-3 or TRBV12-4 and TRBJ2-3; D is ambiguous. CDR3 size: 14 residues. Trimming stripped 2 bases from V and 2 bases from J, with 8 bases between. The CDR3 protein is CASSLRLNTDTQYF. As DNA, the CDR3 is TGTGCCAGCAGTTTAAGGCTTAACACAGATACGCAGTATTTT.

This chain links TRBV10-3 with TRBJ2-7; the match to TRBD1 covers 9 bases. The CDR3 is 15 residues long. Germline CDR1 reads ENHRY; CDR2 reads SYGVKD. Trimming took 6 bases from V and 3 from J; bases not matched to a gene: 9. The CDR3 here is CAISPGTGIFYEQYF. The CDR3 DNA follows: TGTGCCATCAGCCCCGGGACAGGGATTTTCTACGAGCAGTACTTC.

This clonotype was seen a few times. This chain links TRBV4-2 with TRBJ2-7, with D perhaps TRBD2 (6 bases). Trimming left V 0 bases short and J 0 bases short, with 18 bases between. Germline-derived CDR1 and CDR2 are LGHNA and YNFKEQ. The length of the CDR3 is 18 residues. CDR3 region: CASSQDLSRAGLSYEQYF. The CDR3 DNA is TGTGCCAGCAGCCAAGATCTGTCTCGGGCGGGGCTCTCCTACGAGCAGTACTTC.

The table lists this clonotype with a few counts. Given a much more abundant clone one base away, this may be a read error. The chain has TRBV3-1 and TRBJ2-7, with 9 bases identical to TRBD2. This CDR3 has 16 amino acids. The trim removed 1 base at V and 7 bases at J, leaving 11 bases unmatched. Germline loops: CDR1 LGHDT, CDR2 YNNKEL (reference sequence). CDR3 in amino acids: CASSQVAGAKYNEQYF. As DNA, the CDR3 is TGTGCCAGCAGCCAAGTAGCGGGGGCAAAGTACAATGAGCAGTACTTC.

This clonotype has a handful of counts. V usage is TRBV28 and J usage is TRBJ2-5; TRBD1 might be the D (5 bases). CDR3 length equals 13 residues. CDR1 is MDHEN and CDR2 is SYDVKM in the germline V gene. V lost 7 bases and J 4 bases, leaving 13 bases between the germline ends. The CDR3 nucleotides are TGTGCCAGCAACAAAGGGGCAAGAGAGACCCAGTACTTC. Its protein product is CASNKGARETQYF. Full variable domain (missing parts from reference TRBV28 and TRBJ2-5): DVKVTQSSRYLVKRTGEKVFLECVQDMDHENMFWYRQDPGLGLRLIYFSYDVKMKEKGDIPEGYSVSREKKERFSLILESASTNQTSMYLCASNKGARETQYFGPGTRLLVL.

This chain joins TRBV6-1 and TRBJ2-1, with 7 bases aligning to TRBD1. The V and J ends lost 8 bases and 1 base, in that order; junction bases with no gene match: 5. The CDR3 loop spans 14 amino acids. Germline CDR1 and CDR2: MNHNS and SASEGT. CDR3 DNA: TGTGCCAGCGTCGAGGACAGGTCCTACAATGAGCAGTTCTTC. As protein: CASVEDRSYNEQFF.

The V and J genes are TRBV9 and TRBJ2-7, with TRBD1 as a possible D gene (5 bases). Germline loops: CDR1 SGDLS, CDR2 YYNGEE. Trimming pared 0 bases from V and 0 bases from J, leaving 13 bases between. The CDR3 extends over 16 amino acids. CDR3 region: CASSVGYGHDSYEQYF. CDR3 nucleotide sequence: TGTGCCAGCAGCGTAGGGTACGGACATGACTCCTACGAGCAGTACTTC.

The chain employs TRBV7-2 and TRBJ2-1, with D uncertain. Germline CDR1 is SGHTA and CDR2 is FQGNSA. The CDR3 runs to 14 residues. Trimming cost V 5 bases and J 4 bases, with 12 bases left between them. The CDR3 sequence: CASSQNRPYNEQFF. The CDR3 nucleotides read TGTGCCAGCAGCCAAAACCGACCTTACAATGAGCAGTTCTTC.

The chain carries TRBV2 and TRBJ2-3, with D hard to call. The germline CDR1 and CDR2 sequences are SNHLY and FYNNEI. The CDR3 consists of 15 residues. The V end was cut by 8 bases, the J end by 0 bases, with 15 bases between. CDR3 protein: CASPRGAQSTDTQYF. Here the CDR3 DNA reads TGTGCCAGCCCCCGAGGAGCACAAAGCACAGATACGCAGTATTTT.